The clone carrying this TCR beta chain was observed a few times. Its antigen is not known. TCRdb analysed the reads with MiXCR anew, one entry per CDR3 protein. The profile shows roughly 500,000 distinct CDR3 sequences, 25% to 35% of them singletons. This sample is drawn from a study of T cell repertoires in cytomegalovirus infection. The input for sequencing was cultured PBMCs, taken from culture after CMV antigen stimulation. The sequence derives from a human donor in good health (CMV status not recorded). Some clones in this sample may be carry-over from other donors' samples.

The CDR3 here is CASSIAVGAEAFF. The CDR3 coding sequence is TGTGCCAGTAGTATAGCAGTAGGAGCTGAAGCTTTCTTT. The chain employs TRBV19 and TRBJ1-1; D unclear. The length of the CDR3 is 13 residues. Germline V gene data show CDR1 as LNHDA and CDR2 as SQIVND (reference sequence). V lost 1 base and J 6 bases, leaving 9 bases between the germline ends.